One and the same sample provided the 19 T cell receptor beta chains below, sequenced in a study of blood T cell repertoires in COVID-19. Here immunoSEQ multiplex PCR was the method, and the copy in TCRdb shows in-frame clones only, minus some. This table holds under 200,000 clones, about 83% found once. Input material: peripheral blood. The receptors shown here come from a woman aged 70-85 years with COVID-19, enrolled during active disease.

The chain carries TRBV5-4 and TRBJ1-4, with a tentative D call TRBD1 (6 bases). The CDR3 loop spans 13 amino acids. CDR1 and CDR2 (germline): SGHNT, YYREEE (reference sequence). Trimming left V 3 bases short and J 6 bases short, with 9 bases between. The CDR3 sequence: CASSSQGDEKLFF. The DNA for the CDR3 is TGTGCCAGCAGCTCACAGGGCGATGAAAAACTGTTTTTT.

CDR3 protein: CASSLNPPTSYGEQFF. The CDR3 DNA follows: TGTGCCAGCAGCTTAAACCCCCCGACGTCTTACGGGGAGCAGTTCTTC. The V gene is TRBV7-3, the J gene TRBJ2-1, with D uncertain. The CDR3 has 16 residues. Germline-derived CDR1 and CDR2 are SGHTA and FQGTGA. V was clipped by 1 base and J by 10 bases, with 20 bases between them.

V usage is TRBV7-2 and J usage is TRBJ2-1, with 14 positions matching TRBD2. With 2 bases clipped from V and 10 bases from J, the junction kept 4 bases outside the gene matches. Per the germline V gene, CDR1 is SGHTA and CDR2 is FQGNSA. The CDR3 is 15 residues long. CDR3 coding DNA: TGTGCCAGCAGCTTAAACGGACTAGCGGGAGGAGAGCAGTTCTTC. Encoded protein: CASSLNGLAGGEQFF.

This chain uses TRBV7-8 with TRBJ2-3; 7 bases map to TRBD1. CDR1 is SGHVS, CDR2 FQNEAQ, per germline. Germline trimming cut 5 bases from V and 5 bases from J; bases unmatched to any gene: 10. This CDR3 has 15 residues. The CDR3 bases are TGTGCCAGCAGCGCCGACAGGGTATCTGTAGATACGCAGTATTTT. Its protein is CASSADRVSVDTQYF. The full variable domain, its missing parts supplied by reference TRBV7-8 and TRBJ2-3, is GAGVSQSPRYKVAKRGQDVALRCDPISGHVSLFWYQQALGQGPEFLTYFQNEAQLDKSGLPSDRFFAERPEGSVSTLKIQRTQQEDSAVYLCASSADRVSVDTQYFGPGTRLTVL.

This chain connects TRBV7-2 to TRBJ2-7; D may be TRBD1 (6 bases). Looked up from germline, CDR1 is SGHTA and CDR2 is FQGNSA. Trimming left V 5 bases short and J 4 bases short, with 18 bases between. CDR3 length: 15 residues. The CDR3 region has the DNA TGTGCCAGCAGCGTCGGTGGACAGCCTATATACGAGCAGTACTTC. It is translated as CASSVGGQPIYEQYF.

This chain uses TRBV2 with TRBJ2-3; 9 bases are shared with TRBD2. V shed 5 bases, J shed 1 base, and the junction held 4 bases outside the gene matches. Per germline, CDR1 SNHLY and CDR2 FYNNEI. The CDR3 loop spans 15 amino acids. In DNA form, the CDR3 reads TGTGCCAGCAGTAAACTAGCGGGTGGCACAGATACGCAGTATTTT. It translates to CASSKLAGGTDTQYF.

The J gene is TRBJ1-6, the V gene TRBV5-1; possibly TRBD1 for D (6 bases). V gave up 3 bases and J gave up 0 bases, with 13 bases separating them. Germline CDR1 reads SGHRS; CDR2 reads YFSETQ. This CDR3 region has 17 residues. CDR3 region: CASSWGTPLSYNSPLHF. CDR3 bases: TGCGCCAGCAGCTGGGGGACACCGCTCTCCTATAATTCACCCCTCCACTTT.

This rearrangement joins TRBV29-1 to TRBJ2-5, with D possibly being TRBD1 (5 bases). The germline gives CDR1 SQVTM, CDR2 ANQGSEA. V lost 4 bases and J 1 base, leaving 10 bases between the germline ends. This CDR3 has 13 amino acids. CDR3 DNA sequence: TGCAGCGTTGGAGGAAGGGGCCAAGAGACCCAGTACTTC. This sequence encodes CSVGGRGQETQYF.

This chain connects TRBV7-8 to TRBJ2-3, with TRBD2 identical over 12 bases. V trimming: 3 bases; J trimming: 6 bases; junction bases outside the gene matches: 7. The length of the CDR3 is 16 residues. Germline V gives CDR1 SGHVS, CDR2 FQNEAQ. In DNA, the CDR3 is TGTGCCAGCAGCTTGACTAGCGGGGGCCTCCTTGATACGCAGTATTTT. This translates into CASSLTSGGLLDTQYF.

The chain couples TRBV3-1 (or the pseudogene TRBV3-2) to TRBJ2-7; TRBD1 aligns across 9 bases. The CDR3 loop spans 14 amino acids. Trimming took 3 bases from V and 3 from J; bases not matched to a gene: 3. Germline loops: CDR1 LGHDT, CDR2 YNNKEL (reference sequence). CDR3 coding DNA: TGTGCCAGCAGCCAGGGACAGGGTCACTACGAGCAGTACTTC. It codes for CASSQGQGHYEQYF.

Only a few counts were recorded for this clone. The gene calls are TRBV30 and TRBJ1-2, with unresolved D. Between the trimmed V and J ends, which lost 0 bases and 8 bases, there was a span of 10 bases. The V gene's germline CDR1 is GTSNPN and CDR2 SVGIG (reference sequence). The CDR3 spans 12 residues. DNA for the CDR3: TGTGCCTGGAGTGTAGCCGGGGTAGGCTACACCTTC. Residues: CAWSVAGVGYTF. Full variable domain (rest looked up from reference TRBV30 and TRBJ1-2): SQTIHQWPATLVQPVGSPLSLECTVEGTSNPNLYWYRQAAGRGLQLLFYSVGIGQISSEVPQNLSASRPQDRQFILSSKKLLLSDSGFYLCAWSVAGVGYTFGSGTRLTVV.

The V and J genes are TRBV28 and TRBJ1-6; D might be TRBD1 (6 bases). The CDR3 runs 15 residues. CDR1 MDHEN and CDR2 SYDVKM come from the germline V gene. V was trimmed by 6 bases and J by 9 bases, leaving 18 bases between them. Here the CDR3 DNA reads TGTGCCAGCAGCGAACGGGGGGCGCTTGGTTCACCCCTCCACTTT. Its protein product is CASSERGALGSPLHF.

This chain links TRBV30 with TRBJ1-2, with a possible D match to TRBD1 (5 bases). The V and J ends lost 2 bases and 8 bases respectively, with 12 bases between them. Per the germline V gene, CDR1 is GTSNPN and CDR2 is SVGIG (reference sequence). The CDR3 consists of 12 residues. The CDR3 DNA is TGTGCCTGGAGTCCCGGGGGTGACGGCTACACCTTC. Translating gives CAWSPGGDGYTF. Full variable domain (remainder filled in from reference TRBV30 and TRBJ1-2): SQTIHQWPATLVQPVGSPLSLECTVEGTSNPNLYWYRQAAGRGLQLLFYSVGIGQISSEVPQNLSASRPQDRQFILSSKKLLLSDSGFYLCAWSPGGDGYTFGSGTRLTVV.

This chain joins TRBV5-1 and TRBJ1-2; D remains ambiguous. Germline V gene sequence: CDR1 SGHRS, CDR2 YFSETQ. CDR3 length: 17 residues. Trimming shortened V by 2 bases and J by 4 bases, and 21 bases separated the two germline ends. CDR3 residues: CASSLLGGELESYGYTF. The CDR3 nucleotides read TGCGCCAGCAGCTTACTAGGCGGGGAATTGGAGAGCTATGGCTACACCTTC.

This sequence joins TRBV9 and TRBJ2-1; a possible D gene is TRBD2 (6 bases). V was trimmed by 0 bases and J by 7 bases, leaving 14 bases between them. CDR3 length: 15 residues. CDR1 is SGDLS, CDR2 YYNGEE, per germline. This chain's CDR3 is CASSVVGGTGNEQFF. CDR3 nucleotide sequence: TGTGCCAGCAGCGTAGTCGGTGGGACTGGGAATGAGCAGTTCTTC.

V usage is TRBV3-1 (or the pseudogene TRBV3-2) and J usage is TRBJ2-7; D gene uncertain. V lost 0 bases to trimming and J lost 1 base, with 10 bases between them. CDR1 is LGHDT and CDR2 is YNNKEL in the germline V gene (reference sequence). The CDR3 runs 15 residues. CDR3 sequence reads: CASSQDLSGSYEQYF. The CDR3 DNA is TGTGCCAGCAGCCAAGATTTGTCAGGTTCCTACGAGCAGTACTTC.

The J gene is TRBJ1-3, the V gene TRBV5-1; D gene uncertain. Germline lookup yields CDR1 SGHRS and CDR2 YFSETQ. The CDR3 is 16 residues long. Trimming left V 4 bases short and J 0 bases short, with 14 bases between. The CDR3 DNA follows: TGCGCCAGCAGCATGGAGGTGCGGGCCTCTGGAAACACCATATATTTT. It is translated as CASSMEVRASGNTIYF.

The chain uses TRBV24-1 and TRBJ2-2; TRBD1 agrees at 11 bases. The CDR3 sequence is 17 residues long. Germline V gene data show CDR1 as KGHDR and CDR2 as SFDVKD. The ends lost 3 bases at V and 6 bases at J; junction bases unmatched: 8. CDR3 sequence: CATSDPPGQGAAGELFF. In DNA, the CDR3 is TGTGCCACCAGTGATCCCCCTGGACAGGGGGCCGCCGGGGAGCTGTTTTTT.

The V gene is TRBV28, the J gene TRBJ2-7, with a possible D match to TRBD1 (5 bases). This CDR3 spans 13 amino acids. Per germline, CDR1 MDHEN and CDR2 SYDVKM. Trimming shortened V by 6 bases and J by 2 bases, and 11 bases separated the two germline ends. The CDR3 coding sequence is TGTGCCAGCAGCCTCAGGGTCACCTACGAGCAGTACTTC. It yields the protein CASSLRVTYEQYF.